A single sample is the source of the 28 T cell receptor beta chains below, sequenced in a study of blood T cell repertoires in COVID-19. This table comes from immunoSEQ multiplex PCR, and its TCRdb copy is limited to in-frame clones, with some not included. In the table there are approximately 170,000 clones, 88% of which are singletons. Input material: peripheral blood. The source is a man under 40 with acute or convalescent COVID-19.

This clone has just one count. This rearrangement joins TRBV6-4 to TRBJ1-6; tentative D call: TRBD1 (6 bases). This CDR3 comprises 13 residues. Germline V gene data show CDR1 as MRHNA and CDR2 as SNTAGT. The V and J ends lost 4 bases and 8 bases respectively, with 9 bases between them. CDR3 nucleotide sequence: TGTGCCAGCAGTGCGAACAGGGATTCACCCCTCCACTTT. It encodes CASSANRDSPLHF.

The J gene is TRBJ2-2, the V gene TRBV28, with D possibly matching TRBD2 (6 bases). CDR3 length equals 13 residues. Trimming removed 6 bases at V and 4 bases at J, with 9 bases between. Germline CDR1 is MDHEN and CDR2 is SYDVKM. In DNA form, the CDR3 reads TGTGCCAGCAGCCTGGGGGGCACCGGGGAGCTGTTTTTT. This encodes CASSLGGTGELFF.

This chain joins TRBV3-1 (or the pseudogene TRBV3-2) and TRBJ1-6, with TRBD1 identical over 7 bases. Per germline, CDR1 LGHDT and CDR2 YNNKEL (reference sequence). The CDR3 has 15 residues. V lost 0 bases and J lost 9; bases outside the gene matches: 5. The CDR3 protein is CASSQDSTGSSPLHF. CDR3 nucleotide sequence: TGTGCCAGCAGCCAAGATTCGACAGGGTCTTCACCCCTCCACTTT.

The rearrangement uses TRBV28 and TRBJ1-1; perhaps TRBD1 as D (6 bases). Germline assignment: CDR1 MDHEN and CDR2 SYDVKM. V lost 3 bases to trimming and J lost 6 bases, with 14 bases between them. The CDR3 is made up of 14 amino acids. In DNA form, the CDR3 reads TGTGCCAGCAGTTTCGGCAGGGGAATTTCTGAAGCTTTCTTT. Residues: CASSFGRGISEAFF.

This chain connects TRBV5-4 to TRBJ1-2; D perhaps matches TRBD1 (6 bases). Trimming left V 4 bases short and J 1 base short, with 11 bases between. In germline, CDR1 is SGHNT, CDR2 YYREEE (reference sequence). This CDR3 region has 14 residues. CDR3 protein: CASSGYRDNYGYTF. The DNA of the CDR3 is TGTGCCAGCAGCGGGTACAGGGATAACTATGGCTACACCTTC.

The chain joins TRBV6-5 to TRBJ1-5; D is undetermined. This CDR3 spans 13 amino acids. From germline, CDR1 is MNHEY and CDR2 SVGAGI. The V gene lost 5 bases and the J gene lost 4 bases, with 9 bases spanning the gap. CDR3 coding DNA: TGTGCCAGCAGTACCTCCGGGAATCAGCCCCAGCATTTT. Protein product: CASSTSGNQPQHF.

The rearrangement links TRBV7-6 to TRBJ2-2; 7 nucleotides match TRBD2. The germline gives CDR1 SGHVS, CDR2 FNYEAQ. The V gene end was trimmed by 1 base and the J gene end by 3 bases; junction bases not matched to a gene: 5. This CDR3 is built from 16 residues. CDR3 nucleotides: TGTGCCAGCAGCTTAGGGGAGGGCGGTGACACCGGGGAGCTGTTTTTT. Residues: CASSLGEGGDTGELFF.

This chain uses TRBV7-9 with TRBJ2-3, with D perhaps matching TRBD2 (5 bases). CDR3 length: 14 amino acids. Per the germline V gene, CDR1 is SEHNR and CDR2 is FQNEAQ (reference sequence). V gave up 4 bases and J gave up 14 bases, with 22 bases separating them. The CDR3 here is CASSSWISDTRRYF. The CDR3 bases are TGTGCCAGCAGCTCTTGGATTAGCGATACTCGGAGGTATTTT.

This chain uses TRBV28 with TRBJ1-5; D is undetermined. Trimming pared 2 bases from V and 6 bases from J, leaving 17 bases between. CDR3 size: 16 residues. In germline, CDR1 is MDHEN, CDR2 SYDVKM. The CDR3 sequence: CASSLAGRMIGQPQHF. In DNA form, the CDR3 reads TGTGCCAGCAGTTTAGCTGGCAGGATGATCGGTCAGCCCCAGCATTTT.

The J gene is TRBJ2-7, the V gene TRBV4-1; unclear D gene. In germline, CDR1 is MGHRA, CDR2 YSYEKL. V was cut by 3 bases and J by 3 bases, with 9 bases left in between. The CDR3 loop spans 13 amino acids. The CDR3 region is CASSQLLGYEQYF. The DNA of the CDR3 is TGCGCCAGCAGCCAGTTGCTAGGCTACGAGCAGTACTTC.

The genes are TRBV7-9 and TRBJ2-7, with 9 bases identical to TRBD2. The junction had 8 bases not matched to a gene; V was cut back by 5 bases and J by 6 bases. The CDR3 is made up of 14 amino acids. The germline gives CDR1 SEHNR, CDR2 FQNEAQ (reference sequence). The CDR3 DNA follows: TGTGCCAGCAGCCGCGGGAGGGCTGGCGGCGAGCAGTACTTC. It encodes CASSRGRAGGEQYF.

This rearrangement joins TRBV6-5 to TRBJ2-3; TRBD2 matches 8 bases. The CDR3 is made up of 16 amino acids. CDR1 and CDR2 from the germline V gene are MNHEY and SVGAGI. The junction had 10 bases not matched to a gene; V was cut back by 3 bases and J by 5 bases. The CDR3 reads CASSYLFSGAGDTQYF. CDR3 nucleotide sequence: TGTGCCAGCAGTTATCTGTTTAGCGGGGCCGGAGATACGCAGTATTTT.

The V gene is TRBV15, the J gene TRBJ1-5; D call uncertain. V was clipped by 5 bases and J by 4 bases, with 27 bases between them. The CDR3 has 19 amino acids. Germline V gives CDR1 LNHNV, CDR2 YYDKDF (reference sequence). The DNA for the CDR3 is TGTGCCACCAGCGGTCCATTGACCAGTGGGTTTGGAGGGAATCAGCCCCAGCATTTT. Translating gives CATSGPLTSGFGGNQPQHF.

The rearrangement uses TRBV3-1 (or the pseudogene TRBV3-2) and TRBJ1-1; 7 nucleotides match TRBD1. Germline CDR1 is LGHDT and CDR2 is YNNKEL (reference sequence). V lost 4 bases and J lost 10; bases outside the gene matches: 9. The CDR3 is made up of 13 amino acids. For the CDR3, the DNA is TGTGCCAGCAGCCCTACAACGACAGGGTCAGCTTTCTTT. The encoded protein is CASSPTTTGSAFF.

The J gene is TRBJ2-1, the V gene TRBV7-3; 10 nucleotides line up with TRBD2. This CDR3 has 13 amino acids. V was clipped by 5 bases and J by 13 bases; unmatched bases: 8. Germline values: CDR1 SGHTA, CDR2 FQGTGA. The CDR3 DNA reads TGTGCCAGCAGCCCCCTTGCTAGCGGGAGTCAGTTCTTC. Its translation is CASSPLASGSQFF.

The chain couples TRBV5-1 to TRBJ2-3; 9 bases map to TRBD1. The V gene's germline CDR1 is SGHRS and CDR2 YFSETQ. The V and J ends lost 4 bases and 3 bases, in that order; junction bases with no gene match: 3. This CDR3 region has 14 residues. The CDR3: CASSAGTGTDTQYF. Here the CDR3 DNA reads TGCGCCAGCAGCGCCGGGACAGGGACAGATACGCAGTATTTT.

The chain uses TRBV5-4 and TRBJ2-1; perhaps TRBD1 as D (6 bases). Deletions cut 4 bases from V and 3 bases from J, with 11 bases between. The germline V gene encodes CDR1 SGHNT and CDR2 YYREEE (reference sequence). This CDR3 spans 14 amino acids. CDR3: CASSGGTRYNEQFF. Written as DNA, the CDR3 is TGTGCCAGCAGCGGTGGGACACGCTACAATGAGCAGTTCTTC.

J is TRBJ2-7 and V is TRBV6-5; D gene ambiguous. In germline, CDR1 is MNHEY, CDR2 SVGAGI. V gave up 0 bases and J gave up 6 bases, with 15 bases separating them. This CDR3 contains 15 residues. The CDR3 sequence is CASSYSSFRSAEQYF. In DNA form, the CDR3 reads TGTGCCAGCAGTTACTCGAGTTTCAGGTCCGCCGAGCAGTACTTC.

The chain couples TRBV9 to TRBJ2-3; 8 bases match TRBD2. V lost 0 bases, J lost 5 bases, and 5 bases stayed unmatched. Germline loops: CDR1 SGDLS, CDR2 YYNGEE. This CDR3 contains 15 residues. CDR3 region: CASSVGGTRGDTQYF. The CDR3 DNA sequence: TGTGCCAGCAGCGTAGGTGGGACTAGGGGAGATACGCAGTATTTT.

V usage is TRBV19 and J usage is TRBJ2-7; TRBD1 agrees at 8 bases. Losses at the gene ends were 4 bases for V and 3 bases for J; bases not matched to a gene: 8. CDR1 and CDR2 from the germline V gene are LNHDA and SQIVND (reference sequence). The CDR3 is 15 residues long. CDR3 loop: CASSTPRQGSYEQYF. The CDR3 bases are TGTGCCAGTAGTACCCCGAGACAGGGGAGCTACGAGCAGTACTTC.

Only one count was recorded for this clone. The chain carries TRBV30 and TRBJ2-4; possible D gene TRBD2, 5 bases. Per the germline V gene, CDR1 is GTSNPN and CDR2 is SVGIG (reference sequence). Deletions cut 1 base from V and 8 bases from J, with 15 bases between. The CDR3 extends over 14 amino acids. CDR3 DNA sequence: TGTGCCTGGAGTGCACCCGGGATTGGAGACATTCAGTACTTC. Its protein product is CAWSAPGIGDIQYF.

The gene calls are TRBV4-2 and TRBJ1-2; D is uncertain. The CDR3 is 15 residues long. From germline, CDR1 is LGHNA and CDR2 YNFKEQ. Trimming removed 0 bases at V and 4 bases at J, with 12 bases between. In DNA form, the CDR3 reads TGTGCCAGCAGCCAAGACTATAGTGGAGGCTATGGCTACACCTTC. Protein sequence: CASSQDYSGGYGYTF.

The CDR3 DNA reads TGTGCCAGCAGCGGTCGCCTAACGACAGGGGGGACTGAAGCTTTCTTT. This sequence encodes CASSGRLTTGGTEAFF. The rearrangement links TRBV13 to TRBJ1-1; 9 bases agree with TRBD1. In germline, CDR1 is PRHDT, CDR2 FYEKMQ (reference sequence). The CDR3 consists of 16 residues. The V gene end was trimmed by 5 bases and the J gene end by 5 bases; junction bases not matched to a gene: 12.

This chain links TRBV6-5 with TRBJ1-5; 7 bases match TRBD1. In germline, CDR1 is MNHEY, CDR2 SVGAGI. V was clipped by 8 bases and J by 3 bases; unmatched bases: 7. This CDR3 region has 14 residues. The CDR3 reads CASAPGQVNQPQHF. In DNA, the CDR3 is TGTGCCAGCGCACCAGGACAGGTCAATCAGCCCCAGCATTTT.

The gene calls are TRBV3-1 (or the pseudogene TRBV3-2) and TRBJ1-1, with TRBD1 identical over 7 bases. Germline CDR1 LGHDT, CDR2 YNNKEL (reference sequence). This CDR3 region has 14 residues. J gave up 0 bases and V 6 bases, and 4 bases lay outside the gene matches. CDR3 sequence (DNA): TGTGCCAGCAGAATGACAGGGATGAACACTGAAGCTTTCTTT. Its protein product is CASRMTGMNTEAFF.

Here the CDR3 DNA reads TGCGCCAGCAAGAGCGGAGGGAGGTCCTACAATGAGCAGTTCTTC. Translating gives CASKSGGRSYNEQFF. This chain links TRBV5-1 with TRBJ2-1; perhaps TRBD2 as D (6 bases). In germline, CDR1 is SGHRS, CDR2 YFSETQ. Trimming removed 6 bases from V and 1 base from J, with 14 bases in between. This CDR3 comprises 15 residues.

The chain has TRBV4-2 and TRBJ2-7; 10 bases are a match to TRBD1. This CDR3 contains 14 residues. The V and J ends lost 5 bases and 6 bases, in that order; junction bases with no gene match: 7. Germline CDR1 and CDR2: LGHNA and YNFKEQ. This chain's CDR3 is CASSKRDRGGEQYF. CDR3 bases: TGTGCCAGCAGCAAACGGGACAGGGGTGGCGAGCAGTACTTC.

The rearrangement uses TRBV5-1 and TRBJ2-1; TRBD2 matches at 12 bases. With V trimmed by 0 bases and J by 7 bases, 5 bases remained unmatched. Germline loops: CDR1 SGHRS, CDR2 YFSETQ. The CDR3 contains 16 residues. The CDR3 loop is CASSLDRTSGVNEQFF. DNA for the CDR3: TGCGCCAGCAGCTTGGATAGGACTAGCGGGGTTAATGAGCAGTTCTTC.